A single T cell receptor (beta chain) is shown here with its context. What it binds is not known. This table comes from immunoSEQ multiplex PCR, and its TCRdb copy is limited to in-frame clones, with some not included. The sample lists approximately 30,000 clones, around 90% occurring once. The sample is drawn from a study of multiple sclerosis patients with progressive multifocal leukoencephalopathy. This CDR3 has 15 amino acids. V lost 4 bases, J lost 6 bases, and 10 bases stayed unmatched. Germline V gene data show CDR1 as SEHNR and CDR2 as FQNEAQ (reference sequence). Sample time point: time of PML onset. Study conclusions and caveats: Lower normalized Shannon entropy suggested reduced TRB diversity in most PML patients.

This receptor was obtained from a woman in her thirties or forties with progressive multifocal leukoencephalopathy. This sample comprised PBMCs, obtained from a patient treated with natalizumab. V is TRBV7-9 and J is TRBJ1-2; 8 positions match TRBD1. The CDR3 bases are TGTGCCAGCAGCTCGGGGGACAGGAATATTGATGGCTACACCTTC. Translated, it gives CASSSGDRNIDGYTF.